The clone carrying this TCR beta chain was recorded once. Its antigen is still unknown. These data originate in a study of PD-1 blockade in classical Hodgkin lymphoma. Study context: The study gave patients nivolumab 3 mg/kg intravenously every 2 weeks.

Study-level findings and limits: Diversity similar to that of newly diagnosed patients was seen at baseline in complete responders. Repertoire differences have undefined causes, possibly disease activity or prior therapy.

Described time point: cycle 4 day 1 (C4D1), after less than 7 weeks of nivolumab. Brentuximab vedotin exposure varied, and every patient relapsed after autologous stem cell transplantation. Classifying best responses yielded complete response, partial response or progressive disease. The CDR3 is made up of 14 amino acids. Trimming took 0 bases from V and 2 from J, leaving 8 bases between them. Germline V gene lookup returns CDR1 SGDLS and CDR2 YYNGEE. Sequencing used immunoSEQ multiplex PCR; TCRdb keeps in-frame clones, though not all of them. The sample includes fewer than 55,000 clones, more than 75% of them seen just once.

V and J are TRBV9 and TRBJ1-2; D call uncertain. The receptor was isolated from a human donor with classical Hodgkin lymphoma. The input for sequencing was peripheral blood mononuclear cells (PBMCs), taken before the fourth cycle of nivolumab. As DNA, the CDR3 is TGTGCCAGCAGCGTAGACAGTTCCAACTATGGCTACACCTTC. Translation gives CASSVDSSNYGYTF.